This TCR beta chain appears in the sequencing data of a study of spatial heterogeneity in lung cancer. Each CDR3 protein gets one entry after TCRdb re-called the 5' RACE reads with MiXCR. The sample carries tens of thousands of distinct CDR3 sequences, about 4.5% recorded once. Germline-derived CDR1 and CDR2 are SGHTA and FQGTGA. The CDR3 extends over 15 amino acids. Unmatched junction bases numbered 10, after V lost 5 bases and J lost 5 bases. General observations from the study: Ubiquitous expanded tumor TCRs appeared in blood more at resection than follow-up.

This clonotype was observed at least ten times. Antigen: not known. Time point specified: sample taken at primary tumor resection. Whole RNA, isolated from tumor, nontumor lung or frozen PBMC, was sequenced without prior sorting. The donors were 72 patients with non-small cell lung cancer that was early-stage and untreated. Source: PBMCs, taken at surgery. The chain joins TRBV7-3 to TRBJ2-3, with 7 bases matching TRBD1. The receptor's source is a male donor with early-stage non-small cell lung cancer. The CDR3 reads CASSHTGVSGDTQYF. CDR3 nucleotides: TGTGCCAGCAGCCATACAGGGGTTTCGGGAGATACGCAGTATTTT.